This TCR beta chain was retrieved from a study of spatial heterogeneity in lung cancer. Sample time point: sample taken at primary tumor resection. Whole RNA, which was extracted from tumor, nontumor lung tissue or frozen PBMC, was sequenced without any cell sorting. Untreated early-stage non-small cell lung cancer patients, over 55 in total, were the donors. In its sample, this clonotype was seen many times. A single record per CDR3 protein comes from TCRdb applying MiXCR to the 5' RACE reads. In the table there are 40,000 to 50,000 distinct CDR3 sequences, approximately 7.6% of which are singletons. Material: PBMCs, obtained at surgery. The TCR comes from a female donor with early-stage non-small cell lung cancer.

The CDR3 coding sequence is TGTGCCAGCAGCCATCCCCGGGACATCTCTGGAAACACCATATATTTT. It codes for CASSHPRDISGNTIYF. The chain joins TRBV3-1 to TRBJ1-3; maybe TRBD1 (6 bases). V lost 3 bases to trimming and J lost 0 bases, with 12 bases between them. The CDR3 runs 16 residues. Germline V gene data show CDR1 as LGHDT and CDR2 as YNNKEL (reference sequence). The complete variable domain, with remaining parts taken from reference TRBV3-1 and TRBJ1-3, reads DTAVSQTPKYLVTQMGNDKSIKCEQNLGHDTMYWYKQDSKKFLKIMFSYNNKELIINETVPNRFSPKSPDKAHLNLHINSLELGDSAVYFCASSHPRDISGNTIYFGEGSWLTVV.